The next 20 T cell receptor beta chains were all read from a single sample in a study of control samples from healthy donors and cancer patients. Data came from immunoSEQ multiplex PCR; TCRdb stores just in-frame clones and leaves some out. The sample consists of approximately 120,000 clones, roughly 86% of them appearing once. The sample comprised blood. The receptors shown here come from a man aged 55-75 years in good health.

The chain couples TRBV7-2 to TRBJ2-3; D not resolved. The CDR3 is 13 amino acids. Germline-derived CDR1 and CDR2 are SGHTA and FQGNSA. The V gene lost 3 bases and the J gene lost 3 bases, with 7 bases spanning the gap. The CDR3 here is CASSFVDTDTQYF. The CDR3 nucleotides are TGTGCCAGCAGCTTTGTGGATACAGATACGCAGTATTTT.

Here the CDR3 reads CASIPNGLAGNEQFF. As DNA, the CDR3 is TGTGCCAGCATCCCGAACGGGCTAGCCGGCAATGAGCAGTTCTTC. The chain has TRBV2 and TRBJ2-1, with D maybe TRBD2 (5 bases). V shed 7 bases and J shed 6 bases, with 19 bases lying between them. The CDR3 covers 15 residues. Germline V lookup: CDR1 SNHLY, CDR2 FYNNEI.

The chain uses TRBV7-2 and TRBJ1-5, with D hard to call. CDR3 size: 14 residues. The V gene lost 2 bases and the J gene lost 4 bases, with 9 bases spanning the gap. Germline CDR1 SGHTA, CDR2 FQGNSA. The CDR3 bases are TGTGCCAGCAGCTTACTGGCAGTAAATCAGCCCCAGCATTTT. Amino acids: CASSLLAVNQPQHF.

In this sample, this clone turned up a few times. This chain uses TRBV6-6 with TRBJ1-5; 9 bases fit TRBD1. V lost 6 bases to trimming and J lost 3 bases; unmatched junction nucleotides: 21. The CDR3 extends over 20 amino acids. Looked up from germline, CDR1 is MNHNY and CDR2 is SVGAGI (reference sequence). Here the CDR3 DNA reads TGTGCCAGCAGCACCTCATGGGGGTCCGGGACAGGGCAACCCAATCAGCCCCAGCATTTT. This translates into CASSTSWGSGTGQPNQPQHF.

The chain carries TRBV19 and TRBJ2-7; 8 nucleotides align to TRBD1. The germline CDR1 and CDR2 sequences are LNHDA and SQIVND (reference sequence). V was pared by 7 bases and J by 5 bases, with 13 bases of the junction left unmatched. This CDR3 region has 15 residues. The CDR3 DNA reads TGTGCCAGTACCGTCGGGGCAGGGGGCCTACACGAGCAGTACTTC. Translated, it gives CASTVGAGGLHEQYF.

The rearrangement uses TRBV29-1 and TRBJ1-1, with D perhaps TRBD1 (5 bases). Germline V lookup: CDR1 SQVTM, CDR2 ANQGSEA. The ends were cut back, 6 bases at V and 0 bases at J, with 23 bases in the middle. The CDR3 totals 17 residues. CDR3 sequence reads: CSVPEEGRGGMNTEAFF. CDR3 sequence (DNA): TGCAGCGTCCCTGAGGAAGGACGGGGCGGGATGAACACTGAAGCTTTCTTT.

The chain joins TRBV24-1 to TRBJ2-3; unclear D gene. This CDR3 has 15 residues. CDR1 is KGHDR, CDR2 SFDVKD, per germline. Trimming took off 6 bases at V and 2 bases at J, with 14 bases between the two ends. The CDR3 here is CATSPSGPYTDTQYF. The CDR3 DNA reads TGTGCCACCAGTCCCTCCGGGCCGTACACAGATACGCAGTATTTT.

This clone was detected only once. This chain joins TRBV19 and TRBJ1-5, with TRBD1 identical over 9 bases. CDR1 and CDR2 (germline): LNHDA, SQIVND (reference sequence). This CDR3 spans 17 amino acids. The trim removed 2 bases at V and 4 bases at J, leaving 9 bases unmatched. The CDR3 spells CASSIWRGTGNNQPQHF. In DNA form, the CDR3 reads TGTGCCAGTAGTATATGGCGGGGGACAGGGAATAATCAGCCCCAGCATTTT.

This chain links TRBV29-1 with TRBJ2-7, with D uncertain. V lost 0 bases and J lost 4, with 4 bases in between. The germline gives CDR1 SQVTM, CDR2 ANQGSEA. CDR3 length: 11 residues. CDR3 residues: CSVEELYEQYF. The CDR3 DNA follows: TGCAGCGTTGAAGAACTGTACGAGCAGTACTTC.

The V and J genes are TRBV12-3 or TRBV12-4 and TRBJ2-5; D unresolved. V dropped 6 bases and J dropped 3 bases, with 5 bases sitting between them. The CDR3 length is 11 residues. CDR3 loop: CASRIKETQYF. For the CDR3, the DNA is TGTGCCAGCAGGATTAAAGAGACCCAGTACTTC.

V gene TRBV11-1 combines with J gene TRBJ2-7; possibly TRBD2 for D (6 bases). The V end lost 2 bases, the J end lost 2 bases, and 13 bases lay between the germline ends. Germline assignment: CDR1 SGHAT and CDR2 FQDESV (reference sequence). The CDR3 runs 15 residues. CDR3 sequence reads: CASSLISAGPYEQYF. CDR3 bases: TGTGCCAGCAGCTTAATTTCAGCGGGTCCCTACGAGCAGTACTTC.

V is TRBV12-3 or TRBV12-4 and J is TRBJ1-2, with D maybe TRBD1 (6 bases). The CDR3 covers 12 residues. The V end lost 4 bases, the J end lost 3 bases, and 6 bases lay between the germline ends. The CDR3 loop is CASSSGDYGYTF. DNA for the CDR3: TGTGCCAGCAGTTCAGGGGACTATGGCTACACCTTC.

In this sample, this clone turned up a few times. The rearrangement links TRBV19 to TRBJ1-3; 7 bases are a match to TRBD1. The CDR3 runs to 13 residues. With V trimmed by 10 bases and J by 3 bases, 6 bases remained unmatched. Germline loops: CDR1 LNHDA, CDR2 SQIVND (reference sequence). CDR3 sequence reads: CATATGSGNTIYF. In DNA form, the CDR3 reads TGTGCCACCGCGACAGGGAGTGGAAACACCATATATTTT. Full variable domain (remainder filled in from reference TRBV19 and TRBJ1-3): DGGITQSPKYLFRKEGQNVTLSCEQNLNHDAMYWYRQDPGQGLRLIYYSQIVNDFQKGDIAEGYSVSREKKESFPLTVTSAQKNPTAFYLCATATGSGNTIYFGEGSWLTVV.

This chain links TRBV9 with TRBJ2-2; TRBD1 matches 8 bases. The V gene end was trimmed by 6 bases and the J gene end by 0 bases; junction bases not matched to a gene: 4. The CDR3 is 15 amino acids. CDR1 and CDR2 from the germline V gene are SGDLS and YYNGEE. CDR3 DNA sequence: TGTGCCAGCACCGACAGGGGATCGAACACCGGGGAGCTGTTTTTT. Translation: CASTDRGSNTGELFF.

This chain uses TRBV24-1 with TRBJ2-2; tentative D call: TRBD1 (5 bases). The CDR3 has 16 residues. Germline-derived CDR1 and CDR2 are KGHDR and SFDVKD. V lost 5 bases to trimming and J lost 2 bases, with 14 bases between them. For the CDR3, the DNA is TGTGCCACCAGTGCGCCCTGGGGCCGTAACACCGGGGAGCTGTTTTTT. Its protein is CATSAPWGRNTGELFF.

Here the CDR3 DNA reads TGTGCCAGCAGTTCATCAAGGGGCGGAGAAGCTTTCTTT. Its translation is CASSSSRGGEAFF. The chain uses TRBV28 and TRBJ1-1, with D perhaps matching TRBD1 (5 bases). The V gene lost 4 bases and the J gene lost 8 bases, with 14 bases spanning the gap. Germline lookup yields CDR1 MDHEN and CDR2 SYDVKM. The CDR3 runs to 13 residues.

V is TRBV15 and J is TRBJ1-2, with D tentatively TRBD1 (6 bases). CDR1 and CDR2 from the germline V gene are LNHNV and YYDKDF (reference sequence). The CDR3 runs 16 residues. With 0 bases removed from V and 3 bases from J, the gap between germline ends came to 14 bases. Written as DNA, the CDR3 is TGTGCCACCAGCAGAGATGGTACACAGGGTTACTATGGCTACACCTTC. Its protein product is CATSRDGTQGYYGYTF.

The rearrangement joins TRBV9 to TRBJ1-4; D perhaps matches TRBD1 (6 bases). The V end lost 3 bases, the J end lost 2 bases, and 11 bases lay between the germline ends. The CDR3 consists of 15 residues. Germline V gene lookup returns CDR1 SGDLS and CDR2 YYNGEE. The CDR3 loop reads CASSARTDTNEKLFF. CDR3 nucleotides: TGTGCCAGCAGCGCAAGGACAGACACTAATGAAAAACTGTTTTTT.

This chain connects TRBV6-6 to TRBJ1-5; no firm D call. The germline V gene encodes CDR1 MNHNY and CDR2 SVGAGI (reference sequence). V was cut by 2 bases and J by 7 bases, with 9 bases left in between. This CDR3 is built from 13 residues. CDR3 nucleotides: TGTGCCAGCAGTTACGGGGTCTCACAGCCCCAGCATTTT. Its translation: CASSYGVSQPQHF.

This chain joins TRBV18 and TRBJ1-2, with D possibly TRBD1 on 6 matching bases. Per the germline V gene, CDR1 is KGHSH and CDR2 is LQKENI. This CDR3 spans 13 amino acids. Between the trimmed V and J ends, which lost 6 bases and 2 bases, there was a span of 10 bases. CDR3 DNA: TGTGCCAGCTCCCTTCAGGGGAACTATGGCTACACCTTC. Protein product: CASSLQGNYGYTF.